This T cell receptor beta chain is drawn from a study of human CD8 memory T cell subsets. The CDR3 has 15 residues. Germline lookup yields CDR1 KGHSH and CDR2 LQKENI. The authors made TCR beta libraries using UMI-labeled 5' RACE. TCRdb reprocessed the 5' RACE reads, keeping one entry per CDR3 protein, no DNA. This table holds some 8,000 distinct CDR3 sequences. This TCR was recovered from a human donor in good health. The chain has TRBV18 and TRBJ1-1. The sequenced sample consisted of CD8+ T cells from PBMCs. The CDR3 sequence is CASSPVGPTTTEAFF.